A single sample is the source of the 10 T cell receptor beta chains below, sequenced in a study of shared clonotypes between healthy human individuals. The repertoire was sequenced with immunoSEQ multiplex PCR; TCRdb's copy has only in-frame clones and lacks some. The table records roughly 1 million clones, around 75% of them present only once. Sequencing was performed on memory CD4+ T cells sorted from blood. The subset: CD45RA-negative fraction. The receptors come from a young man in good health.

The V call is TRBV2, the J call TRBJ1-4; possibly TRBD1 for D (5 bases). The CDR3 contains 13 residues. Germline V gene sequence: CDR1 SNHLY, CDR2 FYNNEI. Trimming removed 4 bases at V and 12 bases at J, with 15 bases between. The CDR3 is CASSVHSRDELFF. CDR3 nucleotides: TGTGCCAGCAGTGTTCATTCCAGGGATGAACTGTTTTTT.

The chain is built from TRBV4-3 and TRBJ1-1, with 8 nucleotides matching TRBD1. The CDR3 is made up of 15 amino acids. CDR1 and CDR2 (germline): LGHNA, YSLEER. Unmatched junction bases numbered 4, after V lost 4 bases and J lost 0 bases. The CDR3 loop is CASSLGQGMNTEAFF. The CDR3 DNA reads as TGCGCCAGCAGCCTCGGACAGGGAATGAACACTGAAGCTTTCTTT.

About this clone: Within the sample, other DNA sequences also encode this same CDR3. V usage is TRBV2 and J usage is TRBJ1-1; possible D gene TRBD1, 5 bases. The CDR3 runs 13 residues. CDR1 is SNHLY, CDR2 FYNNEI, per germline. The V gene lost 2 bases and the J gene lost 11 bases, with 15 bases spanning the gap. Here the CDR3 DNA reads TGTGCCAGCAGTGAATGGCGGACAATTGAGGCTTTCTTT. This codes for CASSEWRTIEAFF.

Turning to this clone: One base away lies a much larger clone, so this may be a sequencing read error. At the DNA level, this CDR3 is encoded by other sequences in the same sample as well. V usage is TRBV7-9 and J usage is TRBJ2-7, with D unclear. CDR3 size: 11 residues. V dropped 0 bases and J dropped 5 bases, with 2 bases sitting between them. Germline assignment: CDR1 SEHNR and CDR2 FQNEAQ (reference sequence). CDR3 sequence: CASSLADEQYF. The DNA for the CDR3 is TGTGCCAGCAGCTTAGCAGACGAGCAGTACTTC.

This sequence joins TRBV5-4 and TRBJ2-5; 7 bases agree with TRBD1. The CDR3 runs 16 residues. The V and J ends lost 6 bases and 1 base, in that order; junction bases with no gene match: 12. Germline CDR1 and CDR2: SGHNT and YYREEE (reference sequence). Here the CDR3 reads CASTIVPTGAQETQYF. The CDR3 nucleotides read TGTGCCAGCACCATCGTGCCCACAGGGGCCCAAGAGACCCAGTACTTC.

This clone came up once. V gene TRBV7-2 combines with J gene TRBJ2-5, with D tentatively TRBD2 (5 bases). CDR1 is SGHTA and CDR2 is FQGNSA in the germline V gene. The CDR3 totals 14 residues. Deletions cut 2 bases from V and 4 bases from J, with 11 bases between. The CDR3 nucleotides are TGTGCCAGCAGCTTACGTCGGGGAGCAGAGACCCAGTACTTC. It specifies CASSLRRGAETQYF.

The chain joins TRBV6-1 to TRBJ2-1; a weak D match, TRBD2 (6 bases). From germline, CDR1 is MNHNS and CDR2 SASEGT. V was trimmed by 6 bases and J by 4 bases, leaving 10 bases between them. The CDR3 is made up of 13 amino acids. The CDR3 sequence is CASSLLAYNEQFF. The CDR3 DNA is TGTGCCAGCAGCCTGCTAGCGTACAATGAGCAGTTCTTC.

The chain employs TRBV11-2 and TRBJ2-5; 7 positions match TRBD1. The CDR3 is 15 residues long. Germline loops: CDR1 SGHAT, CDR2 FQNNGV. The V segment lost 5 bases and the J segment 3 bases; nucleotides outside the gene matches: 9. DNA for the CDR3: TGTGCCAGCAGCACCGGGACAGTGGGTAAAGAGACCCAGTACTTC. Residues: CASSTGTVGKETQYF.

The chain employs TRBV5-3 and TRBJ2-7; 12 nucleotides match TRBD2. TRBV5-3 is reported as an ORF; its role is uncertain. Trimming removed 5 bases from V and 0 bases from J; junction bases left unmatched: 15. This CDR3 comprises 19 residues. CDR3 region: CARRRFTSGGTTISYEQYF. CDR3 coding DNA: TGTGCCAGAAGGAGATTTACTAGCGGGGGGACCACCATCTCCTACGAGCAGTACTTC.

This chain's CDR3 is CASSFDYGTDTQYF. CDR3 in DNA: TGTGCCAGCAGCTTCGACTACGGCACAGATACGCAGTATTTT. The chain is built from TRBV5-6 and TRBJ2-3; maybe TRBD2 (5 bases). V was shortened by 2 bases and J by 1 base, with 8 bases between the two germline ends. The CDR3 length is 14 residues. The germline V gene has CDR1 SGHDT and CDR2 YYEEEE.